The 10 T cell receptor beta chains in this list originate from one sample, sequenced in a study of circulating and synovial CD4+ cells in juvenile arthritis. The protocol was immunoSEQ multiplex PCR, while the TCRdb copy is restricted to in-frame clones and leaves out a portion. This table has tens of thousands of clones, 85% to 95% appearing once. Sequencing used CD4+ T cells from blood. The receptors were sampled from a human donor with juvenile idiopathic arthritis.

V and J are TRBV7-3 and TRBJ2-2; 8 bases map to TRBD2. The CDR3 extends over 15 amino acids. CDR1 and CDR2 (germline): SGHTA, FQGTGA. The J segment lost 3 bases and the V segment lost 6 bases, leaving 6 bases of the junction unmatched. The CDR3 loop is CASSPGGSDTGELFF. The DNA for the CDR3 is TGTGCCAGCAGTCCGGGGGGGAGCGACACCGGGGAGCTGTTTTTT. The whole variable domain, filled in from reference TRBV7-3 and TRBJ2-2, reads GAGVSQTPSNKVTEKGKYVELRCDPISGHTALYWYRQSLGQGPEFLIYFQGTGAADDSGLPNDRFFAVRPEGSVSTLKIQRTERGDSAVYLCASSPGGSDTGELFFGEGSRLTVL.

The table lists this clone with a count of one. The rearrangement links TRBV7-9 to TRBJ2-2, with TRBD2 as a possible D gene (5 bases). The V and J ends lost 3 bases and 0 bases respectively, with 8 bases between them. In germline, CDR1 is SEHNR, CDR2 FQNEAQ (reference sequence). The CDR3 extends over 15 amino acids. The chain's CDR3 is CASSFAGANTGELFF. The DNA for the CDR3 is TGTGCCAGCAGCTTCGCCGGGGCGAACACCGGGGAGCTGTTTTTT.

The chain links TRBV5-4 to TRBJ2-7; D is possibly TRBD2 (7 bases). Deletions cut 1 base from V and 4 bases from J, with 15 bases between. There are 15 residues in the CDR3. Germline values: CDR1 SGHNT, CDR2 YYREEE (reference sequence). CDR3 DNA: TGTGCCAGCAGCTTGTTCTCCAGGGGAGGGTACGAGCAGTACTTC. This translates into CASSLFSRGGYEQYF.

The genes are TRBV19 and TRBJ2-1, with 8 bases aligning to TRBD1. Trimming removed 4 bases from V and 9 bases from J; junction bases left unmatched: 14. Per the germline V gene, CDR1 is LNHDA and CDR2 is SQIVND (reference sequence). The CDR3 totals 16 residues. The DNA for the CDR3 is TGTGCCAGTAGTAAGGCCAGGGGGCCCGTGCATGCTGAGCAGTTCTTC. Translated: CASSKARGPVHAEQFF. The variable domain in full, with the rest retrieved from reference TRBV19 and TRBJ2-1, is DGGITQSPKYLFRKEGQNVTLSCEQNLNHDAMYWYRQDPGQGLRLIYYSQIVNDFQKGDIAEGYSVSREKKESFPLTVTSAQKNPTAFYLCASSKARGPVHAEQFFGPGTRLTVL.

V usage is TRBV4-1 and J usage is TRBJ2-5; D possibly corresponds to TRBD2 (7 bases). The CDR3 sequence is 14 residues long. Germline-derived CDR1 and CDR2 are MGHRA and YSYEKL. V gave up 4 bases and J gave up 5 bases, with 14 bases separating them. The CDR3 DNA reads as TGCGCCAGCAGCCGGGGGGGCCCGAGGGAGACCCAGTACTTC. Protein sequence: CASSRGGPRETQYF.

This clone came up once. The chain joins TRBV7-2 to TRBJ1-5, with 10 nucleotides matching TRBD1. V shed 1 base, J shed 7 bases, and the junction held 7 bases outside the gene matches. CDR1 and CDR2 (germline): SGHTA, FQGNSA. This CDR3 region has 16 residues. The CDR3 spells CASSLGDRGMQQPQHF. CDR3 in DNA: TGTGCCAGCAGCTTAGGGGACAGGGGCATGCAGCAGCCCCAGCATTTT.

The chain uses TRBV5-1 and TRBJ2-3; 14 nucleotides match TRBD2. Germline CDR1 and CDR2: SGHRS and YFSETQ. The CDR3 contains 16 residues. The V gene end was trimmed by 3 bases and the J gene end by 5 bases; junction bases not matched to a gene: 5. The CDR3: CASSSGLAGAGDTQYF. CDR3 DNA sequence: TGCGCCAGCAGCTCGGGACTAGCGGGGGCGGGAGATACGCAGTATTTT. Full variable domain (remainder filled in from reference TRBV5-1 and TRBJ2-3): KAGVTQTPRYLIKTRGQQVTLSCSPISGHRSVSWYQQTPGQGLQFLFEYFSETQRNKGNFPGRFSGRQFSNSRSEMNVSTLELGDSALYLCASSSGLAGAGDTQYFGPGTRLTVL.

The CDR3 DNA reads TGTGCCAGCAGCTTAATGCGTGCTGGCTCTGGGGCCAACGTCCTGACTTTC. It codes for CASSLMRAGSGANVLTF. The chain carries TRBV7-3 and TRBJ2-6; the D is unclear. The germline V gene encodes CDR1 SGHTA and CDR2 FQGTGA. The CDR3 has 17 amino acids. V lost 1 base, J lost 0 bases, and 10 bases lay in between.

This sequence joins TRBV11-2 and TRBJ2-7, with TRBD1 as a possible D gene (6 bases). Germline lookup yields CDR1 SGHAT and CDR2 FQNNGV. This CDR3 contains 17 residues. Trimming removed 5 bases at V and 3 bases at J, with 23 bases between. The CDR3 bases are TGTGCCAGCAGCCCAATTAAGATTCGAGGGGGAATCTACGAGCAGTACTTC. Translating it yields CASSPIKIRGGIYEQYF.

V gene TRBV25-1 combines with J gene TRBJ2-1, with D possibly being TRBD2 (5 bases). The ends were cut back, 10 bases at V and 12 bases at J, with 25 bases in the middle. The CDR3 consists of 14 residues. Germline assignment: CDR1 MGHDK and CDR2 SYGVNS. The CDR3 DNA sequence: TGTGCCACCCGAGCGGCCAAACACTCTAGTGGGCAGTTCTTC. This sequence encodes CATRAAKHSSGQFF.